This T cell receptor beta chain was recorded in a study of shared clonotypes between healthy human individuals. This table comes from immunoSEQ multiplex PCR, and its TCRdb copy is limited to in-frame clones, with some not included. The sample has approximately 600,000 clones, about 95% seen once. With 3 bases clipped from V and 1 base from J, the junction kept 2 bases outside the gene matches. Germline-derived CDR1 and CDR2 are MGHRA and YSYEKL. This CDR3 contains 15 residues. Terminally differentiated effector memory CD45RA+ cells were left out of the naive CD8 fraction, which was CD45RO-negative and positively selected for CCR7.

The origin of this receptor is a woman aged 30 to 39 in good health. Sequencing was done on a sample of naive CD8+ T cells sorted from blood. This sequence joins TRBV4-1 and TRBJ1-1, with 10 bases fitting TRBD1. CDR3 loop: CASSHRQGANTEAFF. CDR3 nucleotides: TGCGCCAGCAGCCACAGACAGGGGGCGAACACTGAAGCTTTCTTT.